This TCR beta chain was captured in a study of OX40 agonist ivuxolimab in advanced cancers. The wider study: Administration of intravenous ivuxolimab to patients occurred every 2 weeks at 0.01 to 10 mg/kg. Patients achieving partial responses numbered three: one hepatocellular carcinoma case and two cutaneous melanoma cases. Melanoma, hepatocellular carcinoma, head and neck or renal cell cancer occurred in dose-escalation patients.

General study results and limits: More expanded clones were seen, on average, in CD8+ T cells than in CD4+.

TCRdb's table, derived via immunoSEQ multiplex PCR, lists solely in-frame clones and lacks some. The sample records about 47,000 clones, around 85% being singletons. A note on this clone: Its antigen is as yet unknown.

This clonotype was obtained from an adult with an advanced solid tumor such as melanoma, head and neck, liver or kidney cancer. The starting material was CD4+ or CD8+ T cells sorted from blood, obtained in a trial of the OX40 agonist ivuxolimab.

The CDR3 DNA sequence: TGTGCCAGCAGCCAAGACGCGAACGCCGATGGCTACACCTTC. Its translation is CASSQDANADGYTF. The J gene is TRBJ1-2, the V gene TRBV4-2; D not resolved. Trimming took off 0 bases at V and 6 bases at J, with 11 bases between the two ends. The CDR3 sequence is 14 residues long. Germline V gives CDR1 LGHNA, CDR2 YNFKEQ.